This T cell receptor (beta chain) is from a study of cytomegalovirus exposure and HLA in healthy donors. General study results and limits: The classifier was said to identify cytomegalovirus status with high specificity and sensitivity. Association of a missense DCLRE1C variant with TCR beta V- and J-gene trimming was reported in a later analysis. Associated with cytomegalovirus, according to the listing, were some 180 TCR beta chains.

This CDR3 is 19 amino acids long. The germline V gene encodes CDR1 LNHDA and CDR2 SQIVND (reference sequence). The V gene end was trimmed by 5 bases and the J gene end by 5 bases; junction bases not matched to a gene: 17. Amplification used 60 Vbeta primers and 13 Jbeta primers. Authors' methods: It was a later analysis that counted tens of millions of unique TCR beta chains, of which some 9.9 million were shared. TCRdb keeps only in-frame clones here, not all; method: immunoSEQ multiplex PCR. The V and J calls and the clone size are those of that table, but D and trimming were determined from the DNA. The data show roughly 30,000 clones, with approximately 87% seen just once and approximately 3% held by the top ten. As regards this clone: As yet, its antigen is unknown.

Sequenced: PBMCs. The V call is TRBV19, the J call TRBJ2-2; 10 bases are shared with TRBD2. This TCR was sampled from a boy between 10 and 17 years old in good health and CMV-seronegative. The CDR3 region has the DNA TGTGCCAGTAGTCCCCGAGTAGCGGGGGGCCGTAGGTTAACCGGGGAGCTGTTTTTT. Translation: CASSPRVAGGRRLTGELFF.